This is a list of T cell receptor beta chains from one sample in a study of Ad26.COV2.S vaccination and SARS-CoV-2 variants. The data were produced by immunoSEQ multiplex PCR, yet TCRdb's version contains in-frame clones alone and is incomplete. The profile shows a few hundred thousand clones, around nine tenths of them singletons. Sequenced material: peripheral blood, taken in a trial of Ad26.COV2.S vaccine versus placebo. The receptors derive from a person aged 18-65 years who received the Ad26.COV2.S COVID-19 vaccine or a placebo. CDR3s include the opening cysteine and the closing phenylalanine or tryptophan. The order of the fields is V gene, J gene, D gene, clone size, CDR3 protein, CDR3 DNA. D genes are given only for firm matches. Part of the rows lack a size; the others show once, few, many or a class for expanded clones.

TRBV3-1/TRBV3-2	TRBJ1-1	TRBD1	.	CASSQTGGLNTEAFF	TGTGCCAGCAGCCAAACAGGGGGGCTGAACACTGAAGCTTTCTTT
TRBV10-3	TRBJ1-4	TRBD1	.	CAISGGQGEKLFF	TGTGCCATCAGTGGTGGACAGGGGGAAAAACTGTTTTTT
TRBV19	TRBJ1-1	.	.	CASSKQALMNTEAFF	TGTGCCAGTAGTAAACAGGCCCTGATGAACACTGAAGCTTTCTTT
TRBV5-1	TRBJ2-3	TRBD2	.	CASSLAGATSGTDTQYF	TGCGCCAGCAGCTTGGCCGGAGCGACTAGCGGGACAGATACGCAGTATTTT
TRBV25-1	TRBJ2-1	.	.	CASSESGWTSSYNEQFF	TGTGCCAGCAGTGAATCGGGCTGGACGAGCTCCTACAATGAGCAGTTCTTC
TRBV6-5	TRBJ2-1	.	few	CASTLRDQRGDEQFF	TGTGCCAGCACCTTGCGGGACCAAAGGGGGGATGAGCAGTTCTTC
TRBV9	TRBJ2-3	TRBD2	.	CASSTGTSEFTDTQYF	TGTGCCAGCAGCACCGGGACTAGCGAGTTTACAGATACGCAGTATTTT
TRBV5-1	TRBJ2-3	.	.	CASSQMSRGGGTDTQYF	TGCGCCAGCAGCCAAATGAGCAGGGGAGGGGGCACAGATACGCAGTATTTT
TRBV6-5	TRBJ1-5	.	once	CASSPDYTRNQPQHF	TGTGCCAGCAGCCCCGACTACACCCGCAATCAGCCCCAGCATTTT
TRBV28	TRBJ2-1	TRBD1	once	CASSLRTGGLNEQFF	TGTGCCAGCAGTTTGAGGACAGGGGGCTTAAATGAGCAGTTCTTC
TRBV28	TRBJ2-3	TRBD2	.	CASSSGTSGGADTQYF	TGTGCCAGCAGTTCTGGGACTAGCGGGGGCGCAGATACGCAGTATTTT
TRBV3-1/TRBV3-2	TRBJ1-2	.	.	CASSLSDYGYTF	TGTGCCAGCAGCCTATCCGATTATGGCTACACCTTC
TRBV9	TRBJ2-7	TRBD1	.	CASGQGGNEQYF	TGTGCCAGCGGACAGGGGGGGAACGAGCAGTACTTC
TRBV2	TRBJ2-7	.	few	CASTRTAYEQYF	TGTGCCAGCACGCGGACAGCCTACGAGCAGTACTTC
TRBV29-1	TRBJ2-7	.	.	CSAFGGTDEQYF	TGCAGCGCTTTTGGCGGGACAGACGAGCAGTACTTC
TRBV7-2	TRBJ2-2	TRBD2	.	CASSQLAGTTGELFF	TGTGCCAGCAGCCAATTAGCGGGGACGACCGGGGAGCTGTTTTTT
TRBV20-1	TRBJ1-5	.	.	CSASEGQPQHF	TGCAGTGCTAGTGAGGGTCAGCCCCAGCATTTT
TRBV5-6	TRBJ2-5	.	.	CASSLARLWETQYF	TGTGCCAGCAGCTTGGCCAGGCTATGGGAGACCCAGTACTTC
TRBV7-9	TRBJ2-2	.	.	CASSPPEAGELFF	TGTGCCAGCAGCCCCCCTGAAGCCGGGGAGCTGTTTTTT
TRBV3-1/TRBV3-2	TRBJ2-2	TRBD1	.	CATGQGRLELFF	TGTGCCACGGGACAGGGGAGGCTGGAGCTGTTTTTT
TRBV7-8	TRBJ2-1	.	once	CASSPGRNEQFF	TGTGCCAGCAGCCCAGGGAGAAATGAGCAGTTCTTC
TRBV12-3/TRBV12-4	TRBJ2-3	.	.	CASRERTDTQYF	TGTGCCAGCAGGGAACGCACAGATACGCAGTATTTT
TRBV20-1	TRBJ1-1	.	.	CSANREPEAFF	TGCAGTGCTAATCGAGAACCTGAAGCTTTCTTT
TRBV4-1	TRBJ2-7	TRBD1	once	CASSPGQGSHEQYF	TGCGCCAGCAGCCCGGGACAGGGATCGCACGAGCAGTACTTC
TRBV12-3/TRBV12-4	TRBJ2-7	.	few	CASSTTGFKQYF	TGTGCCAGCAGCACTACAGGGTTCAAGCAGTACTTC
TRBV4-3	TRBJ2-3	.	.	CASSQDYGGRVDTQYF	TGCGCCAGCAGCCAAGATTACGGCGGGCGGGTAGATACGCAGTATTTT